This T cell receptor (beta chain) was sequenced in a study of vaccination and CD4 T cells after COVID-19. Study as a whole: Overlapping spike pools from SARS-CoV-2 and HCoV-NL63, HCoV-OC43 and HCoV-229E served as culture stimuli.

Germline CDR1 and CDR2: LGHNA and YNFKEQ. The CDR3 has 17 residues. Deletions cut 1 base from V and 2 bases from J, with 14 bases between. This clonotype has more than one count but fewer than ten. Its antigen is unidentified. With the Oncomine TCR Beta short-read assay, DNA from cultured CD4+ T cells was sequenced. MiXCR, applied by TCRdb to the PCR reads, yields one record per CDR3 protein. The sample has almost 20,000 distinct CDR3 sequences; 55% are singletons. Treatment denoted: roughly nine-day PBMC culture with coronavirus spike peptide pools or control peptides (ViraFEST assay). Sequenced input: CD4+ T cells from blood, cultured in vitro. The TCR originated in a human donor who had recovered from COVID-19. V usage is TRBV4-2 and J usage is TRBJ2-2; D is unclear. In DNA form, the CDR3 reads TGTGCCAGCAGCCAAGGAGACGTAGGGTACAACACCGGGGAGCTGTTTTTT. Translated: CASSQGDVGYNTGELFF.